This TCR beta chain originates from a study of cytomegalovirus exposure and HLA in healthy donors. The study, taken as a whole, reports: When a later analysis was performed, an Asian-associated ancestry cluster reportedly had fewer N-insertions than the roughly 700-donor mean.

The germline V gene has CDR1 ENHRY and CDR2 SYGVKD. This CDR3 has 15 residues. V gave up 0 bases and J gave up 1 base, with 9 bases separating them. About this clone: Its cognate antigen is unknown.

The PCR ran on 60 Vbeta and 13 Jbeta primers. Sequenced by immunoSEQ multiplex PCR; TCRdb stores in-frame clones only, minus some. Of about 130,000 clones listed, about 74% are singletons. The origin of this receptor is a man aged 40-49 years in good health and CMV-seronegative. Specimen: PBMCs. The chain couples TRBV10-3 to TRBJ1-1, with D unresolved. The CDR3 sequence is CAISESPAGNTEAFF. The CDR3 DNA follows: TGTGCCATCAGTGAGTCTCCCGCCGGGAACACTGAAGCTTTCTTT.